The entry that follows covers one T cell receptor beta chain sequence. V was clipped by 4 bases and J by 0 bases; unmatched bases: 5. Germline values: CDR1 MNHEY, CDR2 SVGAGI. The CDR3 has 15 residues. As handled by the study authors: Nucleated cell number was recorded as an estimate derived from reference gene primer amplification. The repertoire was sequenced with immunoSEQ multiplex PCR; TCRdb's copy has only in-frame clones and lacks some. The V and J calls and clone size are taken from that table; D and trimming were inferred from the DNA. Here the sample spans under 90,000 clones, over 75% being singletons. Seattle's cohort entered during active infection and was followed longitudinally. The sample comes from a study of blood T cell repertoires in COVID-19.

The clonotype originates from a middle-aged man with COVID-19, enrolled during active disease. Sequencing used peripheral blood. The gene calls are TRBV6-5 and TRBJ1-1, with 7 bases that match TRBD1. The CDR3 coding sequence is TGTGCCAGCAGTTCCTTGCAGGGGGTGAACACTGAAGCTTTCTTT. Amino acids: CASSSLQGVNTEAFF.